Listed here are 8 T cell receptor beta chains from one sample, sequenced in a study of cytomegalovirus exposure and HLA in healthy donors. The PCR contained 60 Vbeta and 13 Jbeta primers. Only in-frame clones appear in the TCRdb table, and some are missing; sequencing was by immunoSEQ multiplex PCR. The table includes roughly 120,000 clones, approximately 70% detected once. Material: PBMCs. The receptors stem from a man aged 25-45 years in good health and CMV-seropositive.

V is TRBV6-1 and J is TRBJ1-6; no reliable D call. Germline V gene data show CDR1 as MNHNS and CDR2 as SASEGT. V was cut by 4 bases and J by 10 bases, with 11 bases left in between. The CDR3 spans 13 residues. CDR3 loop: CASSGAVVSPLHF. Here the CDR3 DNA reads TGTGCCAGCAGTGGAGCGGTAGTATCACCCCTCCACTTT.

CDR3 nucleotides: TGTGCCAGCAGCTTAACGGGACTTCCGACGGATGAGCAGTTCTTC. Amino acids: CASSLTGLPTDEQFF. This chain connects TRBV7-3 to TRBJ2-1; D may be TRBD2 (6 bases). V was cut by 0 bases and J by 8 bases, with 14 bases left in between. CDR3 length equals 15 residues. Per the germline V gene, CDR1 is SGHTA and CDR2 is FQGTGA.

V is TRBV5-1 and J is TRBJ1-5; a weak D match, TRBD1 (6 bases). The CDR3 sequence is 15 residues long. Trimming took 4 bases from V and 0 from J, leaving 11 bases between them. CDR1 and CDR2 from the germline V gene are SGHRS and YFSETQ. CDR3 region: CASSPVGGSNQPQHF. CDR3 coding DNA: TGCGCCAGCAGCCCGGTAGGGGGTAGCAATCAGCCCCAGCATTTT.

This clone was seen a handful of times. CDR3 residues: CASSFLAGASTDTQYF. The DNA of the CDR3 is TGTGCCAGCAGCTTCTTAGCGGGGGCGTCCACAGATACGCAGTATTTT. The V gene is TRBV7-8, the J gene TRBJ2-3; TRBD2 matches at 9 bases. CDR3 length equals 16 residues. V lost 3 bases, J lost 2 bases, and 6 bases stayed unmatched. In germline, CDR1 is SGHVS, CDR2 FQNEAQ. Complete variable domain (other parts from reference TRBV7-8 and TRBJ2-3): GAGVSQSPRYKVAKRGQDVALRCDPISGHVSLFWYQQALGQGPEFLTYFQNEAQLDKSGLPSDRFFAERPEGSVSTLKIQRTQQEDSAVYLCASSFLAGASTDTQYFGPGTRLTVL.

The chain couples TRBV7-3 to TRBJ1-1; weak D call: TRBD1 (6 bases). Trimming removed 2 bases from V and 4 bases from J, with 11 bases in between. The CDR3 extends over 14 amino acids. From germline, CDR1 is SGHTA and CDR2 FQGTGA. The chain's CDR3 is CASSLSRGGTEAFF. DNA of the CDR3: TGTGCCAGCAGCTTATCAAGAGGGGGCACTGAAGCTTTCTTT.

This clone was counted a single time. The chain links TRBV29-1 to TRBJ2-5; 8 positions match TRBD1. Unmatched junction bases numbered 16, after V lost 5 bases and J lost 5 bases. CDR3 length equals 16 residues. Germline V gene sequence: CDR1 SQVTM, CDR2 ANQGSEA. In nucleotides, the CDR3 is TGCAGCGTTCTTCTTGGGGGGCAGGGGGCATGGGAGACCCAGTACTTC. Protein: CSVLLGGQGAWETQYF.

V and J are TRBV4-1 and TRBJ2-1, with TRBD2 matching 9 bases. Germline trimming cut 7 bases from V and 3 bases from J; bases unmatched to any gene: 10. Germline assignment: CDR1 MGHRA and CDR2 YSYEKL. The CDR3 has 16 residues. CDR3 residues: CASIGRETSGYNEQFF. CDR3 DNA: TGCGCCAGCATTGGGCGTGAGACTAGCGGCTACAATGAGCAGTTCTTC.

This chain connects TRBV27 to TRBJ1-2; 10 nucleotides align to TRBD1. Trimming took 5 bases from V and 4 from J; bases not matched to a gene: 7. The CDR3 runs to 15 residues. Germline V lookup: CDR1 MNHEY, CDR2 SMNVEV (reference sequence). The CDR3 DNA follows: TGTGCCAGCAGTCCGGTTCGGGACAGGGGCTATGGCTACACCTTC. Protein product: CASSPVRDRGYGYTF.